This T cell receptor beta chain was recorded in a study of blood T cell repertoires in COVID-19. At the level of the study: The United States, Italy and Spain provided the acute and convalescent COVID-19 samples. PBMCs, B-cell-depleted T cells, or T cells were the source of the cDNA or gDNA that made up the material.

Trimming took 5 bases from V and 6 from J; bases not matched to a gene: 7. The CDR3 length is 15 residues. Germline assignment: CDR1 SGHAT and CDR2 FQNNGV. Original analysis: Amplification from reference gene primers served as the basis for estimated nucleated cell counts. The table came from immunoSEQ multiplex PCR; TCRdb's copy has only in-frame clones and leaves some out. The V and J calls and the clone size are those of that table, but D and trimming were determined from the DNA. The sample holds around 120,000 clones, around 83% seen once. The source is a man in his forties with active or convalescent COVID-19. What was sequenced was peripheral blood. The chain has TRBV11-2 and TRBJ1-3; 10 bases are shared with TRBD1. The DNA of the CDR3 is TGTGCCAGCAGCAACCGGGACAGGGGTGAAAACACCATATATTTT. Translated, it gives CASSNRDRGENTIYF.